This TCR beta chain was found in a study of cytomegalovirus exposure and HLA in healthy donors. 13 Jbeta primers and 60 Vbeta primers were used for the PCR. Sequencing was performed with immunoSEQ multiplex PCR; in TCRdb, only in-frame clones are kept and a portion is missing. Seen here are about 120,000 clones, less than 80% observed once, and the top ten hold 3% to 4.5%. Germline V gene sequence: CDR1 SGHRS, CDR2 YFSETQ. Trimming took off 4 bases at V and 8 bases at J, with 18 bases between the two ends. CDR3 length: 14 residues. The source material was PBMCs. The clonotype was recovered from a man aged 25-45 years in good health and CMV-seronegative. V gene TRBV5-1 combines with J gene TRBJ1-1, with TRBD1 as a possible D gene (5 bases). CDR3 loop: CASSLDLPGKEAFF. Here the CDR3 DNA reads TGCGCCAGCAGCCTCGATCTTCCAGGGAAGGAAGCTTTCTTT.